This T cell receptor (beta chain) appears in the sequencing data of a study of blood T cell repertoires in COVID-19. In the study overall: T cells, B-cell-depleted T cells, or PBMCs provided the cDNA or gDNA that served as material.

As processed by the authors: Reference gene primers were amplified, and this amplification served to estimate nucleated cell counts. Data came from immunoSEQ multiplex PCR; TCRdb stores just in-frame clones and leaves some out. From that table come the V and J calls and clone size; the DNA was used to work out D and trimming. The sample has about 190,000 clones; nearly 90% are singletons. This CDR3 comprises 14 residues. CDR1 and CDR2 (germline): KGHSH, LQKENI. Trimming removed 3 bases from V and 1 base from J; junction bases left unmatched: 1. The rearrangement joins TRBV18 to TRBJ1-1; 8 bases agree with TRBD1. The specimen sequenced was peripheral blood. The source of this sequence is a middle-aged woman who had recovered from COVID-19. CDR3 DNA: TGTGCCAGCTCACCGGACAGGGAGAACACTGAAGCTTTCTTT. Translation: CASSPDRENTEAFF.